Listed below are T cell receptor beta chains from one sample, sequenced in a study of cytomegalovirus exposure and HLA in healthy donors. Libraries were prepared by immunoSEQ multiplex PCR; TCRdb keeps only in-frame clonotypes and omits some of them. This table holds roughly 190,000 clones, about 80% found once. Sample: PBMCs. The receptors were sampled from a woman in her forties or fifties in good health and CMV-seronegative. CDR3s include the opening cysteine and the closing phenylalanine or tryptophan. Fields, in order: clone size, J gene, V gene, D gene, CDR3 protein, CDR3 DNA. D genes are given only for firm matches. The size field is filled for only some rows; it gives once, few, many or a size class.

clone size: -; J gene: TRBJ1-1; V gene: TRBV5-1; D gene: -; CDR3 protein: CASSPGQGRGTEAFF; CDR3 DNA: TGCGCCAGCAGCCCCGGACAAGGGAGGGGGACTGAAGCTTTCTTT
clone size: -; J gene: TRBJ2-3; V gene: TRBV4-1; D gene: TRBD2; CDR3 protein: CASSHPTSGVSTDTQYF; CDR3 DNA: TGCGCCAGCAGCCACCCGACTAGCGGGGTGAGCACAGATACGCAGTATTTT
clone size: few; J gene: TRBJ2-1; V gene: TRBV29-1; D gene: TRBD2; CDR3 protein: CSVAPGLEGNEQFF; CDR3 DNA: TGCAGCGTTGCACCAGGACTAGAGGGCAATGAGCAGTTCTTC
clone size: -; J gene: TRBJ1-6; V gene: TRBV7-6; D gene: -; CDR3 protein: CASSVSGQGSSPLHF; CDR3 DNA: TGTGCCAGCAGCGTATCGGGGCAGGGGAGTTCACCCCTCCACTTT
clone size: -; J gene: TRBJ2-7; V gene: TRBV11-2; D gene: TRBD2; CDR3 protein: CASSLGSGGADEQYF; CDR3 DNA: TGTGCCAGCAGCTTGGGGAGCGGGGGGGCGGACGAGCAGTACTTC
clone size: -; J gene: TRBJ2-1; V gene: TRBV29-1; D gene: TRBD2; CDR3 protein: CSVEGAGAKFF; CDR3 DNA: TGCAGCGTTGAAGGAGCGGGAGCTAAGTTCTTC
clone size: -; J gene: TRBJ2-7; V gene: TRBV9; D gene: TRBD2; CDR3 protein: CASSRAGGGYEQYF; CDR3 DNA: TGTGCCAGCAGCCGAGCGGGAGGGGGCTACGAGCAGTACTTC
clone size: -; J gene: TRBJ2-5; V gene: TRBV28; D gene: TRBD2; CDR3 protein: CASSSLAGKQETQYF; CDR3 DNA: TGTGCCAGCAGTTCCCTAGCGGGGAAACAAGAGACCCAGTACTTC
clone size: -; J gene: TRBJ1-1; V gene: TRBV7-9; D gene: -; CDR3 protein: CASRLFVRIKNTEAFF; CDR3 DNA: TGTGCCAGCAGATTATTTGTGAGGATTAAGAACACTGAAGCTTTCTTT
clone size: -; J gene: TRBJ2-5; V gene: TRBV4-3; D gene: TRBD2; CDR3 protein: CASSQDFPSGRLFQEQYF; CDR3 DNA: TGCGCCAGCAGCCAAGATTTTCCTAGCGGGAGACTATTCCAAGAGCAGTACTTC
clone size: -; J gene: TRBJ2-7; V gene: TRBV19; D gene: TRBD2; CDR3 protein: CASSIDLTSGAYEQYF; CDR3 DNA: TGTGCCAGTAGTATAGATCTGACTAGCGGGGCCTACGAGCAGTACTTC
clone size: -; J gene: TRBJ1-1; V gene: TRBV4-1; D gene: -; CDR3 protein: CASSQRLTIGAFF; CDR3 DNA: TGCGCCAGCAGCCAAAGGTTGACCATCGGGGCTTTCTTT
clone size: -; J gene: TRBJ1-5; V gene: TRBV4-3; D gene: -; CDR3 protein: CASSPSTGNQPQHF; CDR3 DNA: TGCGCCAGCAGCCCGTCGACAGGCAATCAGCCCCAGCATTTT
clone size: once; J gene: TRBJ1-1; V gene: TRBV18; D gene: -; CDR3 protein: CASSPKGYTEAFF; CDR3 DNA: TGTGCCAGCTCACCAAAGGGGTACACTGAAGCTTTCTTT
clone size: -; J gene: TRBJ1-5; V gene: TRBV7-9; D gene: -; CDR3 protein: CASSSNSNQPQHF; CDR3 DNA: TGTGCCAGCAGCTCTAATAGCAATCAGCCCCAGCATTTT
clone size: -; J gene: TRBJ1-1; V gene: TRBV7-9; D gene: -; CDR3 protein: CASTPGLRMNTEAFF; CDR3 DNA: TGTGCCAGCACTCCGGGACTCCGTATGAACACTGAAGCTTTCTTT
clone size: -; J gene: TRBJ1-5; V gene: TRBV6-6; D gene: -; CDR3 protein: CASSPGGGINQPQHF; CDR3 DNA: TGTGCCAGCAGCCCCGGGGGGGGAATAAATCAGCCCCAGCATTTT
clone size: -; J gene: TRBJ2-5; V gene: TRBV28; D gene: -; CDR3 protein: CASSLWTSSTALETQYF; CDR3 DNA: TGTGCCAGCAGTTTATGGACAAGTTCAACCGCCCTCGAGACCCAGTACTTC
clone size: -; J gene: TRBJ1-3; V gene: TRBV9; D gene: -; CDR3 protein: CASSVVGGASGNTIYF; CDR3 DNA: TGTGCCAGCAGCGTGGTTGGAGGGGCCTCTGGAAACACCATATATTTT
clone size: -; J gene: TRBJ2-7; V gene: TRBV7-9; D gene: -; CDR3 protein: CASSTSGAEQYF; CDR3 DNA: TGTGCCAGCAGCACATCAGGGGCTGAGCAGTACTTC
clone size: -; J gene: TRBJ1-1; V gene: TRBV29-1; D gene: TRBD1; CDR3 protein: CSAGQGARRTNTEAFF; CDR3 DNA: TGCAGCGCCGGACAGGGGGCGAGGCGTACTAACACTGAAGCTTTCTTT
clone size: -; J gene: TRBJ2-2; V gene: TRBV6-6; D gene: -; CDR3 protein: CASRETSLGELFF; CDR3 DNA: TGTGCCAGCAGAGAAACTAGCCTCGGGGAGCTGTTTTTT
clone size: -; J gene: TRBJ2-7; V gene: TRBV7-9; D gene: -; CDR3 protein: CASAGQSYEQYF; CDR3 DNA: TGTGCCAGTGCGGGACAGTCCTACGAGCAGTACTTC
clone size: -; J gene: TRBJ2-1; V gene: TRBV7-2; D gene: TRBD2; CDR3 protein: CASSPASGGYNEQFF; CDR3 DNA: TGTGCCAGCAGCCCCGCCAGCGGGGGCTACAATGAGCAGTTCTTC